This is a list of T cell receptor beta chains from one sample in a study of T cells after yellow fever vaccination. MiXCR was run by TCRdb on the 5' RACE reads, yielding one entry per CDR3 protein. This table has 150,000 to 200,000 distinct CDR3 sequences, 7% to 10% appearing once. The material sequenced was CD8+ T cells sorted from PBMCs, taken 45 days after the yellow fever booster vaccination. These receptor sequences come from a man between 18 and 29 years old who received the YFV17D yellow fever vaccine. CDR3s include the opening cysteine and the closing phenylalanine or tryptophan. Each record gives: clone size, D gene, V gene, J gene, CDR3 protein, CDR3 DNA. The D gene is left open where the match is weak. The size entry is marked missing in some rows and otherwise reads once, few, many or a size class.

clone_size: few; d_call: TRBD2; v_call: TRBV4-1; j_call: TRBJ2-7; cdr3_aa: CASSPGTSGGAPPYEQYF; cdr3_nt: TGCGCCAGCAGCCCCGGGACTAGCGGGGGGGCCCCTCCCTACGAGCAGTACTTC
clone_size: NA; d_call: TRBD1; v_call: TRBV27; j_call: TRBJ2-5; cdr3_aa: CASSLQGPQETQYF; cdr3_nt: TGTGCCAGCAGTCTACAGGGGCCCCAAGAGACCCAGTACTTC
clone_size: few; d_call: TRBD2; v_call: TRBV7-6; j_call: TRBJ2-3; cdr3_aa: CASSPPPGGFTDTQYF; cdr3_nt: TGTGCCAGCAGCCCCCCTCCGGGGGGATTCACAGATACGCAGTATTTT
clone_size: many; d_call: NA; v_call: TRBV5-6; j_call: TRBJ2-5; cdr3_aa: CASSLAGNYQETQYF; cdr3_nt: TGTGCCAGCAGCTTGGCCGGGAATTACCAAGAGACCCAGTACTTC
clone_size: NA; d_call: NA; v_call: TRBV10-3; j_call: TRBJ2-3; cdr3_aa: CAISDRVTDTQSF; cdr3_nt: TGTGCCATCAGTGACAGGGTTACAGATACGCAGTCTTTT
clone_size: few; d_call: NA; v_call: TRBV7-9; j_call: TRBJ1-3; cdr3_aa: CASSSPDRTGNTIYF; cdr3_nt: TGTGCCAGCAGCTCCCCTGATAGGACTGGAAACACCATATATTTT
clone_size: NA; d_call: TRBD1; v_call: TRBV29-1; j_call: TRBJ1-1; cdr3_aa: CSVEGDRVPFEAFF; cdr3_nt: TGCAGCGTTGAAGGAGACAGGGTACCCTTTGAAGCTTTCTTT
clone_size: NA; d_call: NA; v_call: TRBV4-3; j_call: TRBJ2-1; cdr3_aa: CASSPELGSYNEQFF; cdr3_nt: TGCGCCAGCAGCCCCGAACTCGGCTCCTACAATGAGCAGTTCTTC
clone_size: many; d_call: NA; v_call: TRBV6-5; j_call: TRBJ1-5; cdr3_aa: CASSSPGGLTQHF; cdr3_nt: TGTGCCAGCAGTTCGCCCGGGGGCTTGACCCAGCATTTT
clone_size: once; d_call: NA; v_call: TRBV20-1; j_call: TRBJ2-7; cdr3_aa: CSASRRGQSYEQYF; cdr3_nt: TGCAGTGCTTCTAGGCGGGGACAGTCCTACGAGCAGTACTTC
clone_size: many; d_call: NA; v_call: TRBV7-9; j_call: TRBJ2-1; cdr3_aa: CASSSGTYEQFF; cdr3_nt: TGTGCCAGCAGCTCCGGAACCTATGAGCAGTTCTTC
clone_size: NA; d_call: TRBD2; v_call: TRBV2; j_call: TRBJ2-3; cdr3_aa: CASSGSRGSTDTQYF; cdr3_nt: TGTGCCAGCAGTGGGTCGCGGGGGAGCACAGATACGCAGTATTTT
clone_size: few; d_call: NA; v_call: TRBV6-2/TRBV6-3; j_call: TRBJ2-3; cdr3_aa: CASGTDSWGQYF; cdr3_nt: TGTGCCAGCGGAACAGACTCTTGGGGGCAGTATTTT
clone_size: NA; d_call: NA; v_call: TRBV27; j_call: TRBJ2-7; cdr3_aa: CASSVEGARSYEQYF; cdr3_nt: TGTGCCAGCAGCGTGGAGGGGGCCCGCTCCTACGAGCAGTACTTC